Detailed here is one T cell receptor (beta chain). No antigen is known for it. The data are from a study of T cell responses to AZD1222 COVID-19 vaccine. Study-wide points: The donor group comprised mostly white British people and more females; the analysis possibly underestimated clonal diversity. No repertoire was sampled before or during the peak T cell response, only after it. It was only 6 or 7 AZD1222 recipients who were seropositive at baseline.

Trimming took 3 bases from V and 3 from J, leaving 11 bases between them. CDR3 size: 15 residues. CDR1 and CDR2 from the germline V gene are ENHRY and SYGVKD. Some clones are missing from TCRdb's copy, which holds only in-frame ones; the method was immunoSEQ multiplex PCR. The table includes tens of thousands of clones, roughly 90% detected once. The gene calls are TRBV10-3 and TRBJ1-4; the D gene is possibly TRBD1 (5 bases). The receptor comes from an adult in good health. Sequencing used peripheral blood, obtained on day 0 of AZD1222 vaccination. CDR3 amino acids: CAISDWGTANEKLFF. The CDR3, as DNA: TGTGCCATCAGTGACTGGGGCACGGCTAATGAAAAACTGTTTTTT.